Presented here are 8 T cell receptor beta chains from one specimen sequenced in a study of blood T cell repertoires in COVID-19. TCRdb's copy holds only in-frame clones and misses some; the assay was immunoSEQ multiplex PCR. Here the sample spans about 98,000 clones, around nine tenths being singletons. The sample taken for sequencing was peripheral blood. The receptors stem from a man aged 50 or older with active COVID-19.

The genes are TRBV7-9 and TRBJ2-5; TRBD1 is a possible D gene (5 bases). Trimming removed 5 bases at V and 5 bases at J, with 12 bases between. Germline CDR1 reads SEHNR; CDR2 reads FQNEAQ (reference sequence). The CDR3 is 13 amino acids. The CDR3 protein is CASSPTDRETQYF. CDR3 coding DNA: TGTGCCAGCAGCCCGACAGATAGGGAGACCCAGTACTTC.

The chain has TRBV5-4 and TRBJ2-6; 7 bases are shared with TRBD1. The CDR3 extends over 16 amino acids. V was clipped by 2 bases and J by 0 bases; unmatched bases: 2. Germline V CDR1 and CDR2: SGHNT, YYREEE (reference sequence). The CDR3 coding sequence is TGTGCCAGCAGCTTTGACAGGGCCTCTGGGGCCAACGTCCTGACTTTC. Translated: CASSFDRASGANVLTF.

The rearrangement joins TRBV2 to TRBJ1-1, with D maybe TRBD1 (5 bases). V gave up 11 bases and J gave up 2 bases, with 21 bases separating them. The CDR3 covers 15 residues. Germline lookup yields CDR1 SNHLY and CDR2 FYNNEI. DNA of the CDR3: TGTGCCCAGCAAAAGGAGAAGGGGCGAAACACTGAAGCTTTCTTT. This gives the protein CAQQKEKGRNTEAFF. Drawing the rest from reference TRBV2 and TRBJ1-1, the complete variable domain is EPEVTQTPSHQVTQMGQEVILRCVPISNHLYFYWYRQILGQKVEFLVSFYNNEISEKSEIFDDQFSVERPDGSNFTLKIRSTKLEDSAMYFCAQQKEKGRNTEAFFGQGTRLTVV.

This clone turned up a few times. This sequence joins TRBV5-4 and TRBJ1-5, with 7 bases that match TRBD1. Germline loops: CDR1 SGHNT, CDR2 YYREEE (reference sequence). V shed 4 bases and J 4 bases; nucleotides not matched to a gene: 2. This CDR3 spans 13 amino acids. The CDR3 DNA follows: TGTGCCAGCAGCGGGGGACAGAATCAGCCCCAGCATTTT. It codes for CASSGGQNQPQHF.

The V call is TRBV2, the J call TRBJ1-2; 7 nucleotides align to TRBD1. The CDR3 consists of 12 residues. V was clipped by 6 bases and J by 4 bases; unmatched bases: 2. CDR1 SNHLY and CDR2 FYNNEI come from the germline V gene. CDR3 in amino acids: CASRNRGYGYTF. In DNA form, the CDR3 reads TGTGCCAGCAGGAACAGGGGCTATGGCTACACCTTC.

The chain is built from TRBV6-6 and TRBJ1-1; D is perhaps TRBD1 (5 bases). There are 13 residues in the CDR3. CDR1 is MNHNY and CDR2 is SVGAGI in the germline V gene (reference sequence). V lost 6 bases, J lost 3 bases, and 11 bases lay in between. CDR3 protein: CASREWGDTEAFF. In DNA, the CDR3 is TGTGCCAGCAGGGAGTGGGGGGACACTGAAGCTTTCTTT.

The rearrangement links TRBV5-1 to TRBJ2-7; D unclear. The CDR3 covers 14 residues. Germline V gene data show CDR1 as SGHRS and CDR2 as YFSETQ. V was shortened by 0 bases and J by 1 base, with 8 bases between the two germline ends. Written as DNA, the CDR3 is TGCGCCAGCAGCTTGGTGACATCTTCCTACGAGCAGTACTTC. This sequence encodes CASSLVTSSYEQYF.

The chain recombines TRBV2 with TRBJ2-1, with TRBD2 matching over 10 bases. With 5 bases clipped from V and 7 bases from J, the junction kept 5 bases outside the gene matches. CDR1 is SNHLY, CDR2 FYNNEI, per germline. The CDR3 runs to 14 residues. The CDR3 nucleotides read TGTGCCAGCAGTCTAGCGGGGGCTTTAAATGAGCAGTTCTTC. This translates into CASSLAGALNEQFF.